A single sample is the source of the 30 T cell receptor beta chains below, sequenced in a study of Ad26.COV2.S vaccination and SARS-CoV-2 variants. Assay: immunoSEQ multiplex PCR; the TCRdb copy retains only in-frame clones and omits some. The table records 360,000 or so clones, roughly 84% of them present only once. As for treatment: some 19 received Ad26.COV2.S at low or high dose, single or two shots; roughly five received placebo; per-sample allocation not given. Sampling occurred on day 63 after the first vaccine or placebo injection. This specimen was peripheral blood, taken in a trial of Ad26.COV2.S vaccine versus placebo. These receptors originate from a person between 18 and 60 years old who received the Ad26.COV2.S COVID-19 vaccine or a placebo.

This chain joins TRBV19 and TRBJ2-3, with 9 bases identical to TRBD2. The ends lost 5 bases at V and 4 bases at J; junction bases unmatched: 10. Germline V gene sequence: CDR1 LNHDA, CDR2 SQIVND (reference sequence). The CDR3 contains 16 residues. The CDR3 DNA follows: TGTGCCAGTAGTTCCCAGCGGGGGGTAATGGCAGATACGCAGTATTTT. This sequence encodes CASSSQRGVMADTQYF.

This clone occurred many times. The rearrangement joins TRBV12-3 or TRBV12-4 to TRBJ1-1; D is uncertain. This CDR3 contains 13 residues. Trimming left V 6 bases short and J 5 bases short, with 13 bases between. As DNA, the CDR3 is TGTGCCAGCAGCGGCCACGGGAAGACTGAAGCTTTCTTT. Protein sequence: CASSGHGKTEAFF.

The chain combines TRBV15 with TRBJ2-7, with 10 bases aligning to TRBD1. In germline, CDR1 is LNHNV, CDR2 YYDKDF (reference sequence). V was pared by 0 bases and J by 5 bases, with 4 bases of the junction left unmatched. CDR3 size: 15 residues. The CDR3 region is CATSRDRQGAHEQYF. The CDR3, as DNA: TGTGCCACCAGCAGAGATAGACAGGGGGCCCACGAGCAGTACTTC.

CDR3 protein: CSVAGGKKPQHF. For the CDR3, the DNA is TGCAGCGTTGCGGGGGGAAAGAAGCCCCAGCATTTT. The rearrangement links TRBV29-1 to TRBJ1-5; D might be TRBD1 (5 bases). Per the germline V gene, CDR1 is SQVTM and CDR2 is ANQGSEA. This CDR3 contains 12 residues. V lost 4 bases to trimming and J lost 8 bases, with 12 bases between them. Using reference TRBV29-1 and TRBJ1-5 for the parts outside the CDR3, the full variable domain is SAVISQKPSRDICQRGTSLTIQCQVDSQVTMMFWYRQQPGQSLTLIATANQGSEATYESGFVIDKFPISRPNLTFSTLTVSNMSPEDSSIYLCSVAGGKKPQHFGDGTRLSIL.

This rearrangement joins TRBV29-1 to TRBJ1-2; perhaps TRBD1 as D (6 bases). V was clipped by 5 bases and J by 8 bases, with 12 bases between them. In germline, CDR1 is SQVTM, CDR2 ANQGSEA. This CDR3 region has 11 residues. This chain's CDR3 is CSVIQGVGYTF. CDR3 in DNA: TGCAGCGTTATACAGGGTGTAGGCTACACCTTC.

CDR3 sequence: CASSLSGGPNTEAFF. CDR3 nucleotide sequence: TGCGCCAGCAGCTTGAGCGGGGGGCCTAACACTGAAGCTTTCTTT. The J gene is TRBJ1-1, the V gene TRBV5-1; TRBD1 might be the D (6 bases). Per the germline V gene, CDR1 is SGHRS and CDR2 is YFSETQ. The V gene lost 1 base and the J gene lost 2 bases, with 12 bases spanning the gap. The CDR3 contains 15 residues.

This clone showed up just once. V gene TRBV2 combines with J gene TRBJ1-3; no clear D gene. Per germline, CDR1 SNHLY and CDR2 FYNNEI. The CDR3 sequence is 12 residues long. V was shortened by 8 bases and J by 4 bases, with 9 bases between the two germline ends. As DNA, the CDR3 is TGTGCCAGCTCCCCCTTCGGAAACACCATATATTTT. It encodes CASSPFGNTIYF.

The chain is built from TRBV11-1 and TRBJ1-2; 10 nucleotides line up with TRBD1. Losses at the gene ends were 4 bases for V and 4 bases for J; bases not matched to a gene: 9. Germline V gives CDR1 SGHAT, CDR2 FQDESV (reference sequence). This CDR3 has 16 residues. The CDR3 here is CASSYGTGVIRYGYTF. The CDR3 nucleotides are TGTGCCAGCAGCTATGGGACAGGGGTGATTCGCTATGGCTACACCTTC.

The rearrangement joins TRBV9 to TRBJ1-5; 9 bases match TRBD1. V gave up 4 bases and J gave up 6 bases; unmatched junction bases: 8. Germline CDR1 SGDLS, CDR2 YYNGEE. This CDR3 region has 15 residues. The CDR3 spells CASSPGTGWGQPQHF. As DNA, the CDR3 is TGTGCCAGCAGCCCTGGGACAGGGTGGGGTCAGCCCCAGCATTTT.

Of note for this clone: Other DNA sequences from this sample encode an identical CDR3 as well. V usage is TRBV19 and J usage is TRBJ2-7; D is ambiguous. The germline CDR1 and CDR2 sequences are LNHDA and SQIVND (reference sequence). This CDR3 has 14 amino acids. V lost 0 bases to trimming and J lost 1 base, with 7 bases between them. The CDR3: CASSIDHRSYEQYF. CDR3 sequence (DNA): TGTGCCAGTAGTATAGATCACAGATCCTACGAGCAGTACTTC.

The chain carries TRBV9 and TRBJ1-2; 10 bases match TRBD1. The CDR3 covers 15 residues. Germline assignment: CDR1 SGDLS and CDR2 YYNGEE. With 4 bases clipped from V and 3 bases from J, the junction kept 6 bases outside the gene matches. CDR3 amino acids: CASSPRDRGDYGYTF. CDR3 nucleotide sequence: TGTGCCAGCAGCCCTCGGGACAGGGGAGACTATGGCTACACCTTC.

This chain links TRBV9 with TRBJ2-3; 13 nucleotides align to TRBD2. Germline V gene sequence: CDR1 SGDLS, CDR2 YYNGEE. V was clipped by 1 base and J by 0 bases; unmatched bases: 2. The CDR3 covers 17 residues. CDR3 protein: CASSVTSGGASTDTQYF. CDR3 in DNA: TGTGCCAGCAGCGTAACTAGCGGGGGGGCTAGCACAGATACGCAGTATTTT.

The chain recombines TRBV15 with TRBJ2-7; the D gene is possibly TRBD2 (5 bases). The V and J ends lost 3 bases and 5 bases respectively, with 14 bases between them. Looked up from germline, CDR1 is LNHNV and CDR2 is YYDKDF (reference sequence). There are 14 residues in the CDR3. The CDR3 loop reads CATSSAGILHEQYF. CDR3 DNA sequence: TGTGCCACCAGCAGTGCCGGGATCCTACACGAGCAGTACTTC.

The chain links TRBV9 to TRBJ2-7; D uncertain. From germline, CDR1 is SGDLS and CDR2 YYNGEE. CDR3 length equals 14 residues. V was clipped by 0 bases and J by 4 bases, with 11 bases between them. The CDR3 protein is CASSVAPGPYEQYF. The CDR3 nucleotides read TGTGCCAGCAGCGTAGCTCCAGGACCTTACGAGCAGTACTTC. Combining the CDR3 with reference TRBV9 and TRBJ2-7 gives the whole variable domain DSGVTQTPKHLITATGQRVTLRCSPRSGDLSVYWYQQSLDQGLQFLIQYYNGEERAKGNILERFSAQQFPDLHSELNLSSLELGDSALYFCASSVAPGPYEQYFGPGTRLTVT.

V usage is TRBV2 and J usage is TRBJ1-4; tentative D call: TRBD1 (6 bases). V was clipped by 4 bases and J by 4 bases, with 16 bases between them. Looked up from germline, CDR1 is SNHLY and CDR2 is FYNNEI. The CDR3 totals 16 residues. The CDR3 sequence is CASSAVVGAINEKLFF. In DNA, the CDR3 is TGTGCCAGCAGTGCGGTTGTGGGGGCAATTAATGAAAAACTGTTTTTT.

This chain links TRBV19 with TRBJ1-5; the D gene is possibly TRBD1 (5 bases). Germline CDR1 and CDR2: LNHDA and SQIVND (reference sequence). The CDR3 has 15 amino acids. Trimming took off 4 bases at V and 3 bases at J, with 13 bases between the two ends. DNA for the CDR3: TGTGCCAGTAGTACTGGGACGGACTACAATCAGCCCCAGCATTTT. It yields the protein CASSTGTDYNQPQHF.

The V and J genes are TRBV7-2 and TRBJ2-1; D uncertain. CDR3 size: 12 residues. Trimming took 5 bases from V and 9 from J, leaving 11 bases between them. From germline, CDR1 is SGHTA and CDR2 FQGNSA. The CDR3 protein is CASSPTNAEQFF. As DNA, the CDR3 is TGTGCCAGCAGCCCCACCAACGCTGAGCAGTTCTTC. The full variable domain, in which reference TRBV7-2 and TRBJ2-1 provide the parts outside the CDR3, is GAGVSQSPSNKVTEKGKDVELRCDPISGHTALYWYRQSLGQGLEFLIYFQGNSAPDKSGLPSDRFSAERTGGSVSTLTIQRTQQEDSAVYLCASSPTNAEQFFGPGTRLTVL.

The rearrangement uses TRBV5-1 and TRBJ2-7; possibly TRBD1 for D (5 bases). CDR3 length: 15 residues. From germline, CDR1 is SGHRS and CDR2 YFSETQ. The V gene lost 1 base and the J gene lost 3 bases, with 14 bases spanning the gap. In DNA form, the CDR3 reads TGCGCCAGCAGCTTGAAAGTGACAGCCATCTACGAGCAGTACTTC. Amino acids: CASSLKVTAIYEQYF.

A single count supports this clone. The rearrangement uses TRBV6-4 and TRBJ1-5; unclear D gene. The CDR3 runs 12 residues. Per the germline V gene, CDR1 is MRHNA and CDR2 is SNTAGT. Trimming removed 9 bases at V and 4 bases at J, with 10 bases between. The CDR3 is CARVRENQPQHF. The CDR3 DNA reads as TGTGCCAGGGTTAGGGAGAATCAGCCCCAGCATTTT.

This chain joins TRBV30 and TRBJ1-3, with D unclear. This CDR3 is built from 13 residues. CDR1 and CDR2 from the germline V gene are GTSNPN and SVGIG (reference sequence). Trimming cost V 2 bases and J 0 bases, with 5 bases left between them. CDR3 loop: CAWSRFSGNTIYF. In DNA, the CDR3 is TGTGCCTGGAGTCGCTTCTCTGGAAACACCATATATTTT.

J is TRBJ2-2 and V is TRBV24-1; no clear D. Germline-derived CDR1 and CDR2 are KGHDR and SFDVKD. CDR3 length equals 14 residues. Trimming took 4 bases from V and 0 from J, leaving 5 bases between them. DNA for the CDR3: TGTGCCACCAGTGAGTCGGCGAACACCGGGGAGCTGTTTTTT. Protein: CATSESANTGELFF.

The CDR3 is CASSLGPVSSKEQFF. Written as DNA, the CDR3 is TGTGCCAGCAGCTTAGGTCCTGTTTCAAGTAAGGAACAGTTCTTC. This rearrangement joins TRBV11-3 to TRBJ2-1, with D hard to call. CDR1 is SGHNT and CDR2 is YENEEA in the germline V gene. Trimming removed 1 base at V and 13 bases at J, with 20 bases between. The CDR3 consists of 15 residues. The full variable domain, completed using reference TRBV11-3 and TRBJ2-1, is EAGVVQSPRYKIIEKKQPVAFWCNPISGHNTLYWYLQNLGQGPELLIRYENEEAVDDSQLPKDRFSAERLKGVDSTLKIQPAELGDSAVYLCASSLGPVSSKEQFFGPGTRLTVL.

As concerns this clone: Other DNA sequences in the same sample also yield this CDR3. The chain employs TRBV29-1 and TRBJ1-5; 8 bases map to TRBD1. Germline V gene sequence: CDR1 SQVTM, CDR2 ANQGSEA. The CDR3 loop spans 13 amino acids. J was trimmed by 3 bases and V by 6 bases; bases with no gene match: 4. The CDR3 is CSVGQGNNQPQHF. The CDR3 coding sequence is TGCAGCGTAGGACAGGGAAACAATCAGCCCCAGCATTTT.

The rearrangement uses TRBV5-1 and TRBJ2-3; D is unclear. With 4 bases removed from V and 2 bases from J, the gap between germline ends came to 8 bases. The CDR3 spans 13 residues. Germline-derived CDR1 and CDR2 are SGHRS and YFSETQ. The DNA of the CDR3 is TGCGCCAGCAGCCCATCTCTCACAGATACGCAGTATTTT. Protein: CASSPSLTDTQYF. The full variable domain, rest sourced from reference TRBV5-1 and TRBJ2-3, is KAGVTQTPRYLIKTRGQQVTLSCSPISGHRSVSWYQQTPGQGLQFLFEYFSETQRNKGNFPGRFSGRQFSNSRSEMNVSTLELGDSALYLCASSPSLTDTQYFGPGTRLTVL.

V is TRBV6-5 and J is TRBJ2-7; TRBD1 matches at 9 bases. The CDR3 loop spans 14 amino acids. From germline, CDR1 is MNHEY and CDR2 SVGAGI. J was trimmed by 2 bases and V by 6 bases; bases with no gene match: 5. CDR3 DNA: TGTGCCAGCAGCATGTGGACAGGGGCCTACGAGCAGTACTTC. It codes for CASSMWTGAYEQYF.

CDR3 in amino acids: CASSSGLNSPLHF. CDR3 nucleotides: TGTGCCAGCAGCTCCGGCCTGAATTCACCCCTCCACTTT. V usage is TRBV7-3 and J usage is TRBJ1-6; D is uncertain. Per germline, CDR1 SGHTA and CDR2 FQGTGA. Trimming stripped 4 bases from V and 7 bases from J, with 8 bases between. The CDR3 length is 13 residues.

The chain recombines TRBV29-1 with TRBJ1-4; a weak D match, TRBD1 (6 bases). V was clipped by 4 bases and J by 6 bases, with 18 bases between them. Germline CDR1 SQVTM, CDR2 ANQGSEA. This CDR3 has 15 amino acids. CDR3 region: CSVADLGAGYEKLFF. Written as DNA, the CDR3 is TGCAGCGTTGCTGACCTGGGGGCAGGGTATGAAAAACTGTTTTTT.

This chain uses TRBV12-3 or TRBV12-4 with TRBJ1-5, with D unresolved. CDR3 length: 12 residues. The V gene lost 1 base and the J gene lost 7 bases, with 5 bases spanning the gap. The CDR3 DNA reads TGTGCCAGCAGTTTAGGGGTCCAGCCCCAGCATTTT. Protein: CASSLGVQPQHF.

This clone showed up just once. The chain is built from TRBV7-2 and TRBJ1-5; D not certain. Trimming took 8 bases from V and 13 from J, leaving 27 bases between them. The CDR3 has 15 amino acids. Germline CDR1 SGHTA, CDR2 FQGNSA. CDR3 loop: CASGPVEEQNGVQHF. CDR3 DNA: TGTGCCAGCGGACCCGTCGAGGAACAGAACGGCGTACAGCATTTT.

J is TRBJ1-1 and V is TRBV10-2; D remains ambiguous. V shed 6 bases and J shed 5 bases, with 19 bases lying between them. There are 15 residues in the CDR3. Looked up from germline, CDR1 is WSHSY and CDR2 is SAAADI. CDR3 sequence: CASSLRSGRETEAFF. In nucleotides, the CDR3 is TGCGCCAGCAGCCTCCGGTCCGGGCGGGAGACTGAAGCTTTCTTT.